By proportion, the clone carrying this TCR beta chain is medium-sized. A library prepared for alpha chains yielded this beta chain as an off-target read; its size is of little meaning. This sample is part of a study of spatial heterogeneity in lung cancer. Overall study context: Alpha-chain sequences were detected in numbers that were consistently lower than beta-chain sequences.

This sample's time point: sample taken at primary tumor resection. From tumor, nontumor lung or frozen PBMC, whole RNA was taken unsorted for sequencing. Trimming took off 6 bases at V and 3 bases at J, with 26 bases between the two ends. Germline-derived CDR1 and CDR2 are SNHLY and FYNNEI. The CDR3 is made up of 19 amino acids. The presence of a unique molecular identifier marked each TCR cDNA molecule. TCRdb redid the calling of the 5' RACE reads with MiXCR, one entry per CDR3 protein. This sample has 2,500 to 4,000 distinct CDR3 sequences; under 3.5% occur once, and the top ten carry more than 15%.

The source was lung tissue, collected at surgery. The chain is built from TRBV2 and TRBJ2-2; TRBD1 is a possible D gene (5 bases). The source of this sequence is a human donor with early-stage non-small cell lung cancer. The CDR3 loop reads CASRPDREYDPKDTGELFF. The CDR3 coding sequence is TGTGCCAGCAGGCCCGACAGAGAGTACGATCCGAAGGACACCGGGGAGCTGTTTTTT.